This is a list of T cell receptor beta chains from one sample in a study of graft-versus-host responses after intestinal transplantation. Their recognized antigens are unknown. Libraries were prepared by immunoSEQ multiplex PCR; TCRdb keeps only in-frame clonotypes and omits some of them. The sample has some 110,000 clones; around nine tenths are singletons. The source was unstimulated CD4+ T cells sorted from spleen or lymph node cells, collected before transplant. The receptors originated from a human donor who was the organ donor for an intestinal transplant. CDR3s include the opening cysteine and the closing phenylalanine or tryptophan. The order of the fields is CDR3 protein, V gene, J gene.

CDR3 protein: CASSGQDSSGNTIYF
V gene: TRBV5-6
J gene: TRBJ1-3

CDR3 protein: CASSLLPGQGPDTQYF
V gene: TRBV7-2
J gene: TRBJ2-3

CDR3 protein: CASSLSGLVNEKLFF
V gene: TRBV27
J gene: TRBJ1-4

CDR3 protein: CASGRTTDTQYF
V gene: TRBV19
J gene: TRBJ2-3

CDR3 protein: CASSFGPGQGGIGELFF
V gene: TRBV5-1
J gene: TRBJ2-2

CDR3 protein: CASSKANPGQGATRYGYTF
V gene: TRBV19
J gene: TRBJ1-2

CDR3 protein: CASSLASTGEWETQYF
V gene: TRBV5-1
J gene: TRBJ2-5

CDR3 protein: CASSGSGGSREKLFF
V gene: TRBV25-1
J gene: TRBJ1-4

CDR3 protein: CASSRGTSGANEQFF
V gene: TRBV27
J gene: TRBJ2-1

CDR3 protein: CASSQDQDRGAYEQYF
V gene: TRBV4-2
J gene: TRBJ2-7

CDR3 protein: CASSLGQIQETQYF
V gene: TRBV7-6
J gene: TRBJ2-5

CDR3 protein: CASSPPGTEETQYF
V gene: TRBV18
J gene: TRBJ2-5

CDR3 protein: CASSYQFTEAFF
V gene: TRBV6-6
J gene: TRBJ1-1

CDR3 protein: CASSSRTGKYEQYF
V gene: TRBV7-2
J gene: TRBJ2-7

CDR3 protein: CATSRQGLNTEAFF
V gene: TRBV6-5
J gene: TRBJ1-1

CDR3 protein: CASSLEGARYTGELFF
V gene: TRBV4-2
J gene: TRBJ2-2

CDR3 protein: CASSVTGTGGRGYTF
V gene: TRBV9
J gene: TRBJ1-2

CDR3 protein: CASSSSRGGQFF
V gene: TRBV7-9
J gene: TRBJ2-1

CDR3 protein: CASSPRPGGVRGEQYF
V gene: TRBV19
J gene: TRBJ2-7